These T cell receptor beta chains were read from a single sample in a study of cytomegalovirus exposure and HLA in healthy donors. Measured with immunoSEQ multiplex PCR; TCRdb has only the in-frame clones, and not every one. The sample has about 88,000 clones; approximately 71% are singletons. The sample consisted of PBMCs. All receptors come from a woman younger than 35 in good health and CMV-seropositive. Each CDR3 is given with its conserved first and last residue. D genes are given only for firm matches. Clone size is not always given. Where it is, it says once, few, many or a class for expanded clones.

j_gene | abundance | v_gene | d_gene | len | CDR3nt | CDR3aa
TRBJ2-1 | - | TRBV9 | - | 15 | TGTGCCAGCAGCGTGGACGGAGGAGCTATTCGGGCGCAGTTCTTC | CASSVDGGAIRAQFF
TRBJ2-2 | - | TRBV9 | - | 15 | TGTGCCAGCAGCGTTAGCACCAGGAACACCGGGGAGCTGTTTTTT | CASSVSTRNTGELFF
TRBJ2-3 | - | TRBV6-5 | TRBD2 | 15 | TGTGCCAGCAGTTCGGGGGGGCCGAGTAAACGGGCGCAGTATTTT | CASSSGGPSKRAQYF
TRBJ2-3 | - | TRBV7-3 | TRBD2 | 12 | TGTGCCAGCAGCTCTAGTGCGGGGGGCCAGTATTTT | CASSSSAGGQYF
TRBJ2-7 | - | TRBV28 | - | 13 | TGTGCCAGCAACCTGGGGCGTCCCTACGAGCAGTACTTC | CASNLGRPYEQYF
TRBJ1-4 | - | TRBV5-8 | TRBD1 | 18 | TGTGCCAGCAGCCCTCCTAGCCCCAGGGGGCGCGAGGCCGAAAAACTGTTTTTT | CASSPPSPRGREAEKLFF
TRBJ1-1 | - | TRBV23-1 | - | 14 | TGCGCCAGCAGTACTGACAGCGAGAACACTGAAGCTTTCTTT | CASSTDSENTEAFF
TRBJ1-2 | - | TRBV29-1 | - | 11 | TGCAGCGTTGGGGCCGCATATGGCTACACCTTC | CSVGAAYGYTF
TRBJ1-2 | - | TRBV19 | TRBD1 | 12 | TGTGCCAGTAAGGGGACAGGGGAGGGCTACACCTTC | CASKGTGEGYTF
TRBJ1-3 | few | TRBV7-6 | - | 16 | TGTGCCAGCAGCTTAGCGCCGGGATTCTCTGGAAACACCATATATTTT | CASSLAPGFSGNTIYF
TRBJ1-6 | - | TRBV7-8 | TRBD1 | 16 | TGTGCCAGCAGCCTTGACAGGGTGCCATATAATTCACCCCTCCACTTT | CASSLDRVPYNSPLHF
TRBJ2-5 | - | TRBV5-1 | TRBD2 | 15 | TGCGCCAGCAGCTTGGAGCGGGGGGGGCTCGGGGCCCAGTACTTC | CASSLERGGLGAQYF
TRBJ2-7 | few | TRBV7-2 | TRBD2 | 15 | TGTGCCAGCAGCTCTATCCTAGCGGGAGGGTACGAGCAGTACTTC | CASSSILAGGYEQYF
TRBJ2-7 | - | TRBV12-5 | TRBD1 | 16 | TGTGCTAGTGGTTTGGGCCGGGACAGGCCCTCCTACGAGCAGTACTTC | CASGLGRDRPSYEQYF
TRBJ2-7 | - | TRBV27 | - | 15 | TGTGCCAGCAACCGGCTCAGGGGCTCTAAGTACGAGCAGTACTTC | CASNRLRGSKYEQYF
TRBJ2-7 | - | TRBV5-5 | - | 15 | TGTGCCAGCAGCTTTGGAATCACCGGCGGCTACGAGCAGTACTTC | CASSFGITGGYEQYF
TRBJ2-3 | - | TRBV5-6 | - | 12 | TGTGCCAGCAGCTTCCTAGCGGATACGCAGTATTTT | CASSFLADTQYF
TRBJ1-2 | - | TRBV5-8 | - | 15 | TGTGCCAGCAGCTTGTATCAGGGTCTCAACTATGGCTACACCTTC | CASSLYQGLNYGYTF
TRBJ2-1 | few | TRBV5-1 | - | 13 | TGCGCCAGCAGTTCTGGCCCCGCCGATGAGCAGTTCTTC | CASSSGPADEQFF
TRBJ2-7 | few | TRBV2 | TRBD2 | 15 | TGTGCCAGCAGTTACATGGGACTAGCGGAATACGAGCAGTACTTC | CASSYMGLAEYEQYF
TRBJ2-1 | - | TRBV9 | TRBD2 | 20 | TGTGCCAGCAGCCGTGGGACCGGGACTAGCGGGGTTAGCTCCTACAATGAGCAGTTCTTC | CASSRGTGTSGVSSYNEQFF
TRBJ1-5 | once | TRBV27 | - | 15 | TGTGCCAGCAGGGCGGCAAGGACAATCAATCAGCCCCAGCATTTT | CASRAARTINQPQHF
TRBJ2-7 | - | TRBV12-1 | - | 19 | TGTGCCAGCAGCCCGCCCCCAACTAGCGGGGCCTCCTCTTACTACGAGCAGTACTTC | CASSPPPTSGASSYYEQYF
TRBJ1-6 | - | TRBV5-1 | - | 17 | TGCGCCAGCAGCGTGGCGGGGGAGCGGGCCCGTCATTCACCCCTCCACTTT | CASSVAGERARHSPLHF
TRBJ1-5 | - | TRBV7-9 | - | 12 | TGTTCCAGCAGCCATACTAATCAGCCCCAGCATTTT | CSSSHTNQPQHF
TRBJ2-7 | - | TRBV7-3 | TRBD2 | 16 | TGTGCCAGCAGCTCCGGTCTAGCGGGGGCGTTGGGGGAGCAGTACTTC | CASSSGLAGALGEQYF
TRBJ2-7 | once | TRBV9 | - | 16 | TGTGCCAGCAGCCCCCGCCCCGTGATTAGCGGCTACGAGCAGTACTTC | CASSPRPVISGYEQYF
TRBJ2-3 | - | TRBV27 | - | 17 | TGTGCCAGCAGTTTCCCTGCGGGGCCAACTAGCACAGATACGCAGTATTTT | CASSFPAGPTSTDTQYF
TRBJ2-7 | - | TRBV7-9 | - | 14 | TGTTCCAGCAGCTCTGGTTGGTACGCGGGCGAGCAGTACTTC | CSSSSGWYAGEQYF
TRBJ1-2 | - | TRBV7-9 | - | 16 | TGTTCCAGCAGCTTAGATCTACCGACAGGACACTATGGCTACACCTTC | CSSSLDLPTGHYGYTF
TRBJ2-1 | - | TRBV5-6 | TRBD2 | 15 | TGTGCCAGCAGCTTTAGCGGGGGCATCTACAATGAGCAGTTCTTC | CASSFSGGIYNEQFF
TRBJ2-6 | - | TRBV7-8 | - | 16 | TGTGCCAGCAGCTTAGTAGGGGGCTCTGGGGCCAACGTCCTGACTTTC | CASSLVGGSGANVLTF
TRBJ1-2 | - | TRBV19 | - | 16 | TGTGCCAGTAGGGGACAACAGGGCTTAAGGAATGTAGGCTACACCTTC | CASRGQQGLRNVGYTF
TRBJ1-2 | - | TRBV9 | - | 14 | TGTGCCAGCAGCTCAAGGAGGGACCTCTATGGCTACACCTTC | CASSSRRDLYGYTF
TRBJ2-5 | few | TRBV5-1 | TRBD2 | 14 | TGCGCCAGCAGCTTGGCCACCGGGGGGGAGACCCAGTACTTC | CASSLATGGETQYF
TRBJ1-2 | - | TRBV9 | - | 14 | TGTGCCAGCAGCGGAAGACGAGGAGGCCATGGCTACACCTTC | CASSGRRGGHGYTF
TRBJ2-7 | few | TRBV30 | TRBD1 | 14 | TGTGCCTGGGCCTCCGGGACAGCTCTACGGGAGCAGTACTTC | CAWASGTALREQYF
TRBJ2-3 | - | TRBV19 | - | 13 | TGTGCCAGAGCCCCCATCGTTACAGATACGCAGTATTTT | CARAPIVTDTQYF
TRBJ2-7 | - | TRBV11-1 | - | 15 | TGTGCCAGCAGCTTTAGGACGGGGGTGAACTACGAGCAGTACTTC | CASSFRTGVNYEQYF
TRBJ2-5 | - | TRBV7-8 | - | 16 | TGTGCCAGCAGCTTAGCTAACGGGGGTTACCAAGAGACCCAGTACTTC | CASSLANGGYQETQYF
TRBJ1-4 | - | TRBV9 | - | 12 | TGTGCCAGCAGCTATGGGGGGGAAAAACTGTTTTTT | CASSYGGEKLFF
TRBJ1-4 | few | TRBV19 | - | 13 | TGTGCCAGTCGGTGGGCAAGAGGGGAAAAACTGTTTTTT | CASRWARGEKLFF
TRBJ1-6 | - | TRBV7-9 | - | 17 | TGTGCCAGCAGCTTCTCTCAGGGTGAACTTCACAATTCACCCCTCCACTTT | CASSFSQGELHNSPLHF
TRBJ1-3 | - | TRBV11-2 | TRBD1 | 16 | TGTGCCAGCAGCTTAGCGGGCCAGGGGGCTGGAAACACCATATATTTT | CASSLAGQGAGNTIYF
TRBJ2-7 | - | TRBV6-1 | TRBD1 | 14 | TGTGCCAGCAGTGAAGGGGACAGCTCCTACGAGCAGTACTTC | CASSEGDSSYEQYF
TRBJ2-5 | - | TRBV4-3 | - | 15 | TGCGCCAGCAGCCCGGGGACAAAGAGGCAAGAGACCCAGTACTTC | CASSPGTKRQETQYF
TRBJ2-3 | few | TRBV6-6 | TRBD2 | 15 | TGTGCCAGCAGGTTACTAGCGGGGACCACAGATACGCAGTATTTT | CASRLLAGTTDTQYF
TRBJ2-2 | - | TRBV5-1 | TRBD1 | 17 | TGCGCCAGCAGCTTGGCCGGGACAGGGGGGGGCACCGGGGAGCTGTTTTTT | CASSLAGTGGGTGELFF
TRBJ2-5 | - | TRBV10-3 | - | 13 | TGTGCCATCAGTCGGGGCCAGGGGGAGACCCAGTACTTC | CAISRGQGETQYF
TRBJ2-7 | - | TRBV4-3 | TRBD1 | 15 | TGCGCCAGCAGCCAAGGGGTCAGGGGGTTTTACGAGCAGTACTTC | CASSQGVRGFYEQYF
TRBJ1-2 | - | TRBV7-2 | TRBD1 | 14 | TGTGCCAGCAGCCTCGGAGGGACAGCTGATGGCTACACCTTC | CASSLGGTADGYTF
TRBJ2-1 | once | TRBV11-2 | TRBD2 | 13 | TGTGCCAGCAGCCCTAAGCGGGAACGCGAGCAGTTCTTC | CASSPKREREQFF
TRBJ2-1 | - | TRBV14 | TRBD2 | 21 | TGTGCCAGCAGCCACGAAAGTTGGAGCCCTAGAGGTCTAGCGGGAGTCAGGGAGCAGTTCTTC | CASSHESWSPRGLAGVREQFF